This paragraph reports one T cell receptor (beta chain). This record belongs to a study of T-cell reconstitution after alpha-beta-depleted transplantation in children. Unique molecular identifiers were used in preparing the TCRbeta library. TCRdb ran MiXCR on the PCR reads and lists one entry per CDR3 protein. Of roughly 500,000 distinct CDR3 sequences listed, approximately 20% were seen once; the top ten hold less than 4%. Germline V gene sequence: CDR1 DFQATT, CDR2 SNEGSKA (reference sequence). Trimming at V came to 1 base and at J to 2 bases, leaving 2 bases not matched to a gene. The CDR3 spans 14 residues.

The TCR comes from a human donor who donated a stem cell graft to a child with acute lymphoblastic leukemia. The chain carries TRBV20-1 and TRBJ2-7, with 10 bases matching TRBD1. The sequencing here drew on PBMCs from the stem cell graft donor, taken from the stem cell graft. CDR3 DNA: TGCAGTGCTAGAGTCGACAGGGGGCCCTACGAGCAGTACTTC. Residues: CSARVDRGPYEQYF.